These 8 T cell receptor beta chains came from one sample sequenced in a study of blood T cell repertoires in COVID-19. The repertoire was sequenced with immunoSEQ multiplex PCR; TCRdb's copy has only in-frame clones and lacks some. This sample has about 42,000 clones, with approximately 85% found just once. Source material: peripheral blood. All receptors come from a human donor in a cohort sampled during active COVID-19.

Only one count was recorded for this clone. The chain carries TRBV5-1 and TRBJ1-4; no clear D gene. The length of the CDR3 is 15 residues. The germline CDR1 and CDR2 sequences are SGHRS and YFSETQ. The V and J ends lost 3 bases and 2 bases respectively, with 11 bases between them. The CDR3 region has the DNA TGCGCCAGCAGCTCCCAGGTTGGGACTAATGAAAAACTGTTTTTT. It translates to CASSSQVGTNEKLFF.

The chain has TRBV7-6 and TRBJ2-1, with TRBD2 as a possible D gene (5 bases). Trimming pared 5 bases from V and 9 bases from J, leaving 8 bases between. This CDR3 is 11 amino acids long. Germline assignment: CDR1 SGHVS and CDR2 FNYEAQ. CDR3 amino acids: CASSVGVEQFF. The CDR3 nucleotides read TGTGCCAGCAGCGTGGGAGTTGAGCAGTTCTTC.

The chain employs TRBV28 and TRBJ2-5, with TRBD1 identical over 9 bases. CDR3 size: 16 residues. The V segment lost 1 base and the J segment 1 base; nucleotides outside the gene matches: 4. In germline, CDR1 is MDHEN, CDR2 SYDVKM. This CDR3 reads CASSLSGQGPQETQYF. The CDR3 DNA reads TGTGCCAGCAGTTTATCGGGACAGGGCCCCCAAGAGACCCAGTACTTC. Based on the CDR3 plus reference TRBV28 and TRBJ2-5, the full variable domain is DVKVTQSSRYLVKRTGEKVFLECVQDMDHENMFWYRQDPGLGLRLIYFSYDVKMKEKGDIPEGYSVSREKKERFSLILESASTNQTSMYLCASSLSGQGPQETQYFGPGTRLLVL.

The CDR3 loop is CASSLTDSGNTIYF. As DNA, the CDR3 is TGTGCCAGCAGCCTGACCGACTCGGGAAACACCATATATTTT. The chain employs TRBV3-1 (or the pseudogene TRBV3-2) and TRBJ1-3, with no clear D. The V gene lost 4 bases and the J gene lost 4 bases, with 11 bases spanning the gap. The germline CDR1 and CDR2 sequences are LGHDT and YNNKEL (reference sequence). The CDR3 runs 14 residues.

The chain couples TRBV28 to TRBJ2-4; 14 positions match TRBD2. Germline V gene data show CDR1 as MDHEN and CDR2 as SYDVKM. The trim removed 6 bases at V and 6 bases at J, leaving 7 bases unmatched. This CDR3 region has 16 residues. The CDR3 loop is CASSRGLAGGGNIQYF. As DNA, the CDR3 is TGTGCCAGCAGCCGAGGACTAGCGGGGGGCGGAAACATTCAGTACTTC.

CDR3: CASSVWRSSTDTQYF. The CDR3 nucleotides read TGTGCCAGCAGCGTCTGGCGGTCTAGCACAGATACGCAGTATTTT. The chain joins TRBV9 to TRBJ2-3; unclear D gene. Germline V lookup: CDR1 SGDLS, CDR2 YYNGEE. Trimming left V 2 bases short and J 0 bases short, with 10 bases between. The CDR3 loop spans 15 amino acids. The complete variable domain, with remaining parts taken from reference TRBV9 and TRBJ2-3, reads DSGVTQTPKHLITATGQRVTLRCSPRSGDLSVYWYQQSLDQGLQFLIQYYNGEERAKGNILERFSAQQFPDLHSELNLSSLELGDSALYFCASSVWRSSTDTQYFGPGTRLTVL.

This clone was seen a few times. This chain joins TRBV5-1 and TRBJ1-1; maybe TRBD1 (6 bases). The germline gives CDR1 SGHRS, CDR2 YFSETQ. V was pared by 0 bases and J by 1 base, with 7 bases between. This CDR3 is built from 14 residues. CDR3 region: CASSLAGQNTEAFF. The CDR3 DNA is TGCGCCAGCAGCTTGGCGGGACAGAACACTGAAGCTTTCTTT.

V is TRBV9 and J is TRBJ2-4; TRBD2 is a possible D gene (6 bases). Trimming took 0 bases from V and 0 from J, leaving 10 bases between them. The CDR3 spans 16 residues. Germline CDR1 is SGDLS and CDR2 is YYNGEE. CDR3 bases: TGTGCCAGCAGCGTAGACGGGGGAGCAGCCAAAAACATTCAGTACTTC. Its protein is CASSVDGGAAKNIQYF. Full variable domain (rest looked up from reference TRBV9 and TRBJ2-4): DSGVTQTPKHLITATGQRVTLRCSPRSGDLSVYWYQQSLDQGLQFLIQYYNGEERAKGNILERFSAQQFPDLHSELNLSSLELGDSALYFCASSVDGGAAKNIQYFGAGTRLSVL.